A selection of T cell receptor beta chains follows, all from one sample in a study of T cell responses to AZD1222 COVID-19 vaccine. TCRdb's copy holds only in-frame clones and misses some; the assay was immunoSEQ multiplex PCR. The repertoire holds around 160,000 clones, with roughly 89% as singletons. The sequences come from peripheral blood, collected on day 0 of AZD1222 vaccination. All receptors derive from an adult in good health. Both conserved end residues are part of each CDR3. The D gene is left open where the match is weak. Rows may omit the clone size; those that give it use once, few, many or a size class.

>TRBV11-2|TRBJ2-5|15|-|-
CASSLLEGTPGTQYF
TGTGCCAGCAGCTTACTTGAGGGGACTCCGGGGACCCAGTACTTC
>TRBV2|TRBJ1-1|14|-|-
CASSVRTATFEAFF
TGTGCCAGCAGTGTCCGGACAGCCACCTTCGAAGCTTTCTTT
>TRBV24-1|TRBJ2-3|14|-|-
CATRQSQDTDTQYF
TGTGCCACCAGACAGTCCCAGGACACAGATACGCAGTATTTT
>TRBV3-1/TRBV3-2|TRBJ2-7|16|-|-
CASSQDTNYYSYEQYF
TGTGCCAGCAGCCAAGATACGAACTATTACTCCTACGAGCAGTACTTC
>TRBV6-2/TRBV6-3|TRBJ1-1|14|once|-
CASSYSTGHTEAFF
TGTGCCAGCAGTTACTCCACAGGGCACACTGAAGCTTTCTTT
>TRBV12-5|TRBJ1-4|16|-|-
CANRPRGRTTNEKLFF
TGTGCTAACCGACCACGGGGGAGGACAACTAATGAAAAACTGTTTTTT
>TRBV6-5|TRBJ2-3|11|-|TRBD2
CAAGLAGGQYF
TGTGCCGCGGGACTAGCGGGGGGGCAGTATTTT
>TRBV12-5|TRBJ1-2|13|-|-
CASGPSSNYGYTF
TGTGCTAGTGGCCCGTCCTCGAACTATGGCTACACCTTC
>TRBV7-3|TRBJ2-7|15|once|TRBD2
CASSLAGGPTYEQYF
TGTGCCAGCAGCCTAGCGGGAGGGCCGACCTACGAGCAGTACTTC
>TRBV5-1|TRBJ1-5|15|-|-
CASSLEGSGNQPQHF
TGCGCCAGCAGCTTGGAAGGGTCGGGTAATCAGCCCCAGCATTTT
>TRBV5-1|TRBJ2-1|13|-|-
CASRPETYNEQFF
TGCGCCAGCAGGCCAGAAACCTACAATGAGCAGTTCTTC
>TRBV11-2|TRBJ1-1|16|-|TRBD1
CASSFRGTGMNTEAFF
TGTGCCAGCAGCTTCCGAGGGACAGGCATGAACACTGAAGCTTTCTTT
>TRBV7-2|TRBJ1-5|15|-|-
CASSLRAYSNQPQHF
TGTGCCAGCAGCTTAAGAGCCTATAGCAATCAGCCCCAGCATTTT
>TRBV2|TRBJ1-2|15|-|-
CASSEATASNYGYTF
TGTGCCAGCAGTGAAGCGACGGCCTCTAACTATGGCTACACCTTC
>TRBV2|TRBJ2-3|17|-|TRBD1
CASSRTGGRTTTDTQYF
TGTGCCAGCAGTCGGACAGGGGGGAGGACAACCACAGATACGCAGTATTTT
>TRBV5-5|TRBJ2-1|15|-|-
CASSLGRTAYNEQFF
TGTGCCAGCAGCTTGGGTAGGACAGCCTACAATGAGCAGTTCTTC
>TRBV4-2|TRBJ2-1|14|-|-
CASSQALRGGEQFF
TGTGCCAGCAGCCAAGCACTCAGGGGGGGAGAGCAGTTCTTC
>TRBV28|TRBJ1-5|16|-|TRBD1
CASSVAHRGLNQPQHF
TGTGCCAGCAGTGTCGCTCACAGGGGCCTCAATCAGCCCCAGCATTTT
>TRBV21-1|TRBJ2-1|17|-|-
CASSKVEAAGQGNEQFF
TGTGCCAGCAGCAAAGTTGAAGCCGCAGGGCAGGGGAATGAGCAGTTCTTC
>TRBV7-3|TRBJ1-1|14|-|-
CASSLTVGNTEAFF
TGTGCCAGCAGCTTAACCGTAGGGAACACTGAAGCTTTCTTT
>TRBV19|TRBJ1-5|15|-|-
CASSIGTQLDQPQHF
TGTGCCAGTAGTATAGGGACGCAGCTTGATCAGCCCCAGCATTTT
>TRBV11-1|TRBJ2-7|15|-|TRBD1
CASSLRGQGPYEQYF
TGTGCCAGCAGCTTAAGGGGACAGGGCCCATACGAGCAGTACTTC
>TRBV2|TRBJ2-3|17|-|-
CASSPTWASAMTDTQYF
TGTGCCAGCAGTCCCACTTGGGCTAGCGCGATGACAGATACGCAGTATTTT
>TRBV9|TRBJ1-3|14|-|-
CASSAQVSGNTIYF
TGTGCCAGCAGCGCACAGGTTTCTGGAAACACCATATATTTT
>TRBV7-9|TRBJ1-1|17|once|-
CASSLPPGQQTNTEAFF
TGTGCCAGCAGCTTACCTCCAGGACAGCAAACGAACACTGAAGCTTTCTTT
>TRBV7-3|TRBJ2-1|16|-|-
CASSLDVGHSYNEQFF
TGTGCCAGCAGCTTAGATGTGGGGCACTCCTACAATGAGCAGTTCTTC
>TRBV18|TRBJ1-3|15|once|-
CASSPLQGSGNTIYF
TGTGCCAGCTCACCTCTGCAGGGTTCTGGAAACACCATATATTTT
>TRBV4-2|TRBJ2-3|16|-|-
CASSQEGLGGTDTQYF
TGTGCCAGCAGCCAAGAGGGGCTGGGGGGCACAGATACGCAGTATTTT
>TRBV9|TRBJ1-4|13|-|-
CASSVGHSEKLFF
TGTGCCAGCAGCGTGGGACACAGTGAAAAACTGTTTTTT
>TRBV28|TRBJ2-7|13|once|TRBD2
CASRSGASYEQYF
TGTGCCAGCAGAAGCGGGGCCTCCTACGAGCAGTACTTC
>TRBV6-1|TRBJ2-1|14|-|-
CASSEGQIYNEQFF
TGTGCCAGCAGTGAAGGGCAGATCTACAATGAGCAGTTCTTC
>TRBV18|TRBJ1-5|14|-|TRBD1
CASSPGTGGQPQHF
TGTGCCAGCTCACCAGGCACAGGGGGGCAGCCCCAGCATTTT
>TRBV9|TRBJ1-2|16|-|-
CASSVAAVTLGYGYTF
TGTGCCAGCAGCGTAGCGGCAGTCACCCTTGGGTATGGCTACACCTTC
>TRBV15|TRBJ1-4|15|few|-
CATSSERGSNEKLFF
TGTGCCACCAGCAGTGAAAGGGGATCTAATGAAAAACTGTTTTTT
>TRBV10-3|TRBJ1-6|16|few|TRBD1
CAISEKDRPIQSPLHF
TGTGCCATCAGTGAGAAGGACAGGCCCATACAATCACCCCTCCACTTT
>TRBV5-1|TRBJ2-1|15|-|-
CASSLETPGVDEQFF
TGCGCCAGCAGCTTGGAGACGCCTGGTGTCGATGAGCAGTTCTTC
>TRBV19|TRBJ2-3|15|-|TRBD2
CASSRRGESTDTQYF
TGTGCCAGTAGTAGACGGGGGGAGAGCACAGATACGCAGTATTTT
>TRBV7-6|TRBJ2-7|14|-|TRBD1
CASSPGTGPHEQYF
TGTGCCAGCAGTCCTGGGACAGGGCCGCACGAGCAGTACTTC
>TRBV7-2|TRBJ2-2|16|once|-
CASRWSGGTNTGELFF
TGTGCCAGCAGATGGTCTGGTGGTACGAACACCGGGGAGCTGTTTTTT
>TRBV24-1|TRBJ1-1|18|-|TRBD1
CATSERPGTGGRNPEAFF
TGTGCCACCAGTGAAAGGCCCGGGACAGGGGGCCGGAATCCTGAAGCTTTCTTT
>TRBV5-4|TRBJ2-1|13|-|TRBD2
CASRYSGNGEQFF
TGTGCCAGCAGATATAGCGGGAATGGTGAGCAGTTCTTC
>TRBV2|TRBJ2-7|12|-|-
CASRVDSPLKYF
TGTGCCAGCAGGGTAGACAGCCCTTTGAAGTACTTC
>TRBV15|TRBJ2-5|15|-|-
CATSSESVLAETQYF
TGTGCCACCAGCAGCGAATCGGTCCTAGCGGAGACCCAGTACTTC
>TRBV2|TRBJ2-7|14|-|-
CASSRGTDSYEQYF
TGTGCCAGCAGCCGCGGGACGGACTCCTACGAGCAGTACTTC
>TRBV7-9|TRBJ1-1|12|-|-
CASSSRLYEAFF
TGTGCCAGCAGCTCCCGGCTGTACGAAGCTTTCTTT
>TRBV21-1|TRBJ1-3|17|-|-
CASSKTRDLYSGNTIYF
TGTGCCAGCAGCAAGACTAGGGACTTATACTCTGGAAACACCATATATTTT
>TRBV28|TRBJ1-1|14|-|-
CASIRSRMNTEAFF
TGTGCCAGCATCCGAAGTCGGATGAACACTGAAGCTTTCTTT
>TRBV5-1|TRBJ2-5|15|-|-
CASSLGGSHQETQYF
TGCGCCAGCAGCTTGGGGGGGAGTCACCAAGAGACCCAGTACTTC
>TRBV9|TRBJ2-5|15|-|TRBD2
CASSRMSAGVETQYF
TGTGCCAGCAGCCGGATGTCAGCGGGAGTCGAGACCCAGTACTTC
>TRBV18|TRBJ1-1|15|-|TRBD1
CANSPPSRGLGEAFF
TGTGCCAACTCACCACCGTCCAGGGGGCTTGGTGAAGCTTTCTTT
>TRBV6-5|TRBJ2-7|14|-|-
CASTPAWGNYEQYF
TGTGCCAGCACTCCGGCGTGGGGGAACTACGAGCAGTACTTC
>TRBV7-2|TRBJ1-1|15|-|-
CASSSSRRTGPGAFF
TGTGCCAGCAGCTCCTCCCGCCGGACCGGTCCAGGAGCTTTCTTT